The 2 T cell receptor beta chains listed next were all sequenced from one sample in a study of cytomegalovirus exposure and HLA in healthy donors. Amplification used 60 Vbeta primers and 13 Jbeta primers. Libraries were prepared by immunoSEQ multiplex PCR; TCRdb keeps only in-frame clonotypes and omits some of them. The sample records roughly 150,000 clones, approximately 81% being singletons. Sequencing was carried out using PBMCs. Receptors originate from a young man in good health and CMV-seronegative.

The rearrangement joins TRBV27 to TRBJ2-3; D might be TRBD1 (6 bases). This CDR3 comprises 14 residues. CDR1 and CDR2 (germline): MNHEY, SMNVEV (reference sequence). V lost 4 bases and J 8 bases, leaving 16 bases between the germline ends. The CDR3 is CASSSLGWGLTQYF. CDR3 nucleotides: TGTGCCAGCAGTTCCCTGGGATGGGGGCTTACGCAGTATTTT.

The V gene is TRBV5-4, the J gene TRBJ2-7; 11 bases agree with TRBD2. From germline, CDR1 is SGHNT and CDR2 YYREEE (reference sequence). The V gene end was trimmed by 8 bases and the J gene end by 2 bases; junction bases not matched to a gene: 3. The CDR3 extends over 13 amino acids. The CDR3 sequence: CASGTSGTYEQYF. The CDR3 nucleotides are TGTGCCAGTGGGACTAGCGGAACCTACGAGCAGTACTTC. The entire variable domain, with the rest obtained from reference TRBV5-4 and TRBJ2-7, is as follows: ETGVTQSPTHLIKTRGQQVTLRCSSQSGHNTVSWYQQALGQGPQFIFQYYREEENGRGNFPPRFSGLQFPNYSSELNVNALELDDSALYLCASGTSGTYEQYFGPGTRLTVT.